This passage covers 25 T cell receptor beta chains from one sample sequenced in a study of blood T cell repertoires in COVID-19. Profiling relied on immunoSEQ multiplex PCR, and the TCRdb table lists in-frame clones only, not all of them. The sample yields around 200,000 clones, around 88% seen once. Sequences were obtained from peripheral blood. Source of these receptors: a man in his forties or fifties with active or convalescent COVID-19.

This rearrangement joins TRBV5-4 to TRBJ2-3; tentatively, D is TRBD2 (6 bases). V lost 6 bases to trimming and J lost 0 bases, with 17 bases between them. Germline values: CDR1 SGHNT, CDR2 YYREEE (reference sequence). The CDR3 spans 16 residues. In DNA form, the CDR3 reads TGTGCCAGCAACTCCGGCGGCGGGGCTAGCACAGATACGCAGTATTTT. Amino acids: CASNSGGGASTDTQYF.

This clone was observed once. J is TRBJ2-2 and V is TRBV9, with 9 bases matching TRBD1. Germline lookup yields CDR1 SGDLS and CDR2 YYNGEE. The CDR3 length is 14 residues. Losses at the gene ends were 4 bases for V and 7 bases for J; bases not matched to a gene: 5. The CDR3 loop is CASSLGQGIGELFF. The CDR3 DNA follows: TGTGCCAGCAGCCTCGGACAGGGGATCGGGGAGCTGTTTTTT.

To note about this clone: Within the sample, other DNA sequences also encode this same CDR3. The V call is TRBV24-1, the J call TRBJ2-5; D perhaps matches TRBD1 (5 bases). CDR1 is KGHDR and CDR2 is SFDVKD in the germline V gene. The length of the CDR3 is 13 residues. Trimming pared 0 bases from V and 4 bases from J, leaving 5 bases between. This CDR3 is CATSDLRGETQYF. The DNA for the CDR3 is TGTGCCACCAGTGATTTGAGGGGAGAGACCCAGTACTTC.

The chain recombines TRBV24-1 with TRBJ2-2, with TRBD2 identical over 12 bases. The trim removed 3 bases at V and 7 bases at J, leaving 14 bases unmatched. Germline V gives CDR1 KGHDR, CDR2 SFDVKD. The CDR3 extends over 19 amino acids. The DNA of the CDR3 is TGTGCCACCAGTGATCCCCCTGGGACTAGCGGGCCCCAGAGCGGGGAGCTGTTTTTT. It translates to CATSDPPGTSGPQSGELFF.

The CDR3 loop is CASSLGGGYGYTF. CDR3 DNA: TGCGCCAGCAGCTTGGGGGGAGGCTATGGCTACACCTTC. This chain uses TRBV5-1 with TRBJ1-2; no firm D call. CDR3 size: 13 residues. From germline, CDR1 is SGHRS and CDR2 YFSETQ. V was shortened by 0 bases and J by 4 bases, with 7 bases between the two germline ends.

The CDR3 reads CASGLAGREQYF. Written as DNA, the CDR3 is TGTGCCAGTGGACTAGCGGGGCGCGAGCAGTACTTC. This chain joins TRBV19 and TRBJ2-7; TRBD2 matches at 12 bases. The V segment lost 8 bases and the J segment 6 bases; nucleotides outside the gene matches: 2. Per the germline V gene, CDR1 is LNHDA and CDR2 is SQIVND (reference sequence). The CDR3 covers 12 residues.

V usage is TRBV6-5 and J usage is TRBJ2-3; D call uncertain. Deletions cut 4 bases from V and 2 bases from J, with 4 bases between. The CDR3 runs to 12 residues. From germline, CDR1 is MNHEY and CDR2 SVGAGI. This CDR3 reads CASSSHTDTQYF. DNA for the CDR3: TGTGCCAGCAGTTCCCACACAGATACGCAGTATTTT.

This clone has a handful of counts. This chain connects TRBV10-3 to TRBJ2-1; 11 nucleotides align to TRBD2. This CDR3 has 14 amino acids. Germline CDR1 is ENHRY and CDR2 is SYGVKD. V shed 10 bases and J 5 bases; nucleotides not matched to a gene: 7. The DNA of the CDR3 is TGTGCCACCGCGGGACTAGCGGCGAACAATGAGCAGTTCTTC. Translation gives CATAGLAANNEQFF.

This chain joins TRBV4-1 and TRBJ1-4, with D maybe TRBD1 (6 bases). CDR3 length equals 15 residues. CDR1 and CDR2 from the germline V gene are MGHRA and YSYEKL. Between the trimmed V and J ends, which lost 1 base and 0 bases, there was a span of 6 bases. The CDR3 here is CASSQGTATNEKLFF. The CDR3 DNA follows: TGCGCCAGCAGCCAAGGGACAGCAACTAATGAAAAACTGTTTTTT.

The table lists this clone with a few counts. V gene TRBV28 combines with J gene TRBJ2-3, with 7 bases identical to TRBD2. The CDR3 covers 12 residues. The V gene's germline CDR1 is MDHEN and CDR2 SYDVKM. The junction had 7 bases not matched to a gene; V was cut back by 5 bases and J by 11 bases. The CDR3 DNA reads TGTGCCAGCAGTCGTAGCGGGCCAGTGCAGTATTTT. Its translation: CASSRSGPVQYF.

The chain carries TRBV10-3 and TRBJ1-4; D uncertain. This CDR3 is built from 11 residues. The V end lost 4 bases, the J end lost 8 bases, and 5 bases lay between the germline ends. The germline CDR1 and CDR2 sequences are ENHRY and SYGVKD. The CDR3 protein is CAISASEKLFF. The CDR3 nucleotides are TGTGCCATCAGTGCATCCGAAAAACTGTTTTTT.

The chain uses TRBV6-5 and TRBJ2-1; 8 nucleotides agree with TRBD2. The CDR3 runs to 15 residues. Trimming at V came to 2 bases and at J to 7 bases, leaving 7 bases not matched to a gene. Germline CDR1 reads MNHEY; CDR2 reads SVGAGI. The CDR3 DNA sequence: TGTGCCAGCAGTTACGGGCGGGAGGTCTTAAATGAGCAGTTCTTC. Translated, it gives CASSYGREVLNEQFF.

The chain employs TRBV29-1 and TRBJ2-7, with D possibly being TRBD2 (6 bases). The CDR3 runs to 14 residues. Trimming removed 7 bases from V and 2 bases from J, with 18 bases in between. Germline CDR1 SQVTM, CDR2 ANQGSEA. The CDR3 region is CSALFRGSTYEQYF. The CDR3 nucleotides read TGCAGCGCCCTATTCCGGGGGAGCACCTACGAGCAGTACTTC.

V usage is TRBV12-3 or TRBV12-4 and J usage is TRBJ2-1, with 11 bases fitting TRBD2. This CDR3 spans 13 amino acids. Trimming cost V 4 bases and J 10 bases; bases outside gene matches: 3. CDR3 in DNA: TGTGCCAGCAGTTCCATAGCGGGAGGGGAGCAGTTCTTC. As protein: CASSSIAGGEQFF.

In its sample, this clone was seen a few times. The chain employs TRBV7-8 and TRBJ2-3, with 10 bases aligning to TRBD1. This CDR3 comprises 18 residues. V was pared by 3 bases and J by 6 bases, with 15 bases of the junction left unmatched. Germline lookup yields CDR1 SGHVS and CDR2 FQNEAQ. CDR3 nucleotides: TGTGCCAGCAGCTTCTCTAGACTTGGGGACAGGGGATGGGATACGCAGTATTTT. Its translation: CASSFSRLGDRGWDTQYF.

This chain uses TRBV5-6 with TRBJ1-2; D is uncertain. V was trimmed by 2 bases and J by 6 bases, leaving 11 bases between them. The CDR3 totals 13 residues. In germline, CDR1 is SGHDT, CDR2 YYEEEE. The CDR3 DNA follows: TGTGCCAGCAGCTTTGAACCGGGGAATGGCTACACCTTC. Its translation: CASSFEPGNGYTF.

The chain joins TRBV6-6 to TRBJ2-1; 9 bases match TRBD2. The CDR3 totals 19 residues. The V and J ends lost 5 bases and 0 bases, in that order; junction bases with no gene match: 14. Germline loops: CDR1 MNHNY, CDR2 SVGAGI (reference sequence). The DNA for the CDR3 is TGTGCCAGCAGTCCTTACGGACTAGCGCCTTCGAGCTCCTACAATGAGCAGTTCTTC. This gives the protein CASSPYGLAPSSSYNEQFF.

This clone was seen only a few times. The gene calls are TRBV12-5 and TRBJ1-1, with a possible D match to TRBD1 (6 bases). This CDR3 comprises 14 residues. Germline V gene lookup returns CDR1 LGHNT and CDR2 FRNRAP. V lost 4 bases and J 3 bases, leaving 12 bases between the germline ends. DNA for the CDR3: TGTGCTAGTGGTTCGGACAGAAGAGACACTGAAGCTTTCTTT. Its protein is CASGSDRRDTEAFF.

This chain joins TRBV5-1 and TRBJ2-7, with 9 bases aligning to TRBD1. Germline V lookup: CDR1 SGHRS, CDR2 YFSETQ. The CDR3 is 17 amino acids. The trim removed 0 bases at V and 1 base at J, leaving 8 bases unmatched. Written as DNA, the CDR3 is TGCGCCAGCAGCTTGGCTGGACAGGGGCAAGGGTCCTACGAGCAGTACTTC. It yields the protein CASSLAGQGQGSYEQYF. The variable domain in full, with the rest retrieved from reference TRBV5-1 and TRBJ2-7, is KAGVTQTPRYLIKTRGQQVTLSCSPISGHRSVSWYQQTPGQGLQFLFEYFSETQRNKGNFPGRFSGRQFSNSRSEMNVSTLELGDSALYLCASSLAGQGQGSYEQYFGPGTRLTVT.

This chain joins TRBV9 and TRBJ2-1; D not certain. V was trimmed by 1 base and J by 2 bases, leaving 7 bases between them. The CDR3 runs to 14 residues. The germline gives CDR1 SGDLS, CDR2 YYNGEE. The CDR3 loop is CASSVYEAYNEQFF. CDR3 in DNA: TGTGCCAGCAGCGTATATGAGGCCTACAATGAGCAGTTCTTC.

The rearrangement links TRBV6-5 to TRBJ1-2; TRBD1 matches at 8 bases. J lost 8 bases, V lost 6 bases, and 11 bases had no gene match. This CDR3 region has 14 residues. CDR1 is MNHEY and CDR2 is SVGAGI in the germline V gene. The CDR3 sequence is CASSLDRAGGGYTF. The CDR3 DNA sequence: TGTGCCAGCAGCCTGGACAGGGCAGGAGGGGGCTACACCTTC.

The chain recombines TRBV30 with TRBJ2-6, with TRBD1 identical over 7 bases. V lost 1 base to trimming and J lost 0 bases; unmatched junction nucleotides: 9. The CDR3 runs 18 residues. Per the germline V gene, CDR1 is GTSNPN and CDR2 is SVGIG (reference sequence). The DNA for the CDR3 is TGTGCCTGGAGTGGGACCCGACAGGGCGGCTCTGGGGCCAACGTCCTGACTTTC. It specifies CAWSGTRQGGSGANVLTF.

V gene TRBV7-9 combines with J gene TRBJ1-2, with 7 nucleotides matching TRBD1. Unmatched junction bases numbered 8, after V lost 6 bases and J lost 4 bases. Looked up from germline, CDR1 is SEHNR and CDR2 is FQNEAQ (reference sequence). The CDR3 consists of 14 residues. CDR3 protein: CASSKKGTAYGYTF. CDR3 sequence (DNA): TGTGCCAGCAGTAAAAAAGGGACAGCCTATGGCTACACCTTC. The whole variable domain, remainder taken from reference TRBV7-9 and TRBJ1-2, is DTGVSQNPRHKITKRGQNVTFRCDPISEHNRLYWYRQTLGQGPEFLTYFQNEAQLEKSRLLSDRFSAERPKGSFSTLEIQRTEQGDSAMYLCASSKKGTAYGYTFGSGTRLTVV.

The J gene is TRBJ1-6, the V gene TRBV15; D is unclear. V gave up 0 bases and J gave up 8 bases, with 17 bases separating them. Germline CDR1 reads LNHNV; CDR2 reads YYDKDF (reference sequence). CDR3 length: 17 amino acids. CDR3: CATSRDAGEAGHSPLHF. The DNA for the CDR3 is TGTGCCACCAGCAGAGACGCCGGTGAGGCGGGTCATTCACCCCTCCACTTT.

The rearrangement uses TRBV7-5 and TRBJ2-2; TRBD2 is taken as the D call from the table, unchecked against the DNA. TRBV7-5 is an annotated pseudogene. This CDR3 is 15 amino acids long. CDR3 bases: TGTGCCAGAAGCTTACCGACACTAGTTCCCGGGGAGCTGTTTTTT. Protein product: CARSLPTLVPGELFF.